A selection of T cell receptor beta chains follows, all from one sample in a study of neurological immune-mediated disorders. Via MiXCR, TCRdb re-called the 5' RACE reads, giving one row per CDR3 protein. Of roughly 100,000 distinct CDR3 sequences detected, roughly 4% appear once; the ten largest clones hold around 5.5%. Sequencing used PBMCs. The source of these receptors is a woman under 30 with multiple sclerosis. Both conserved end residues are part of each CDR3. D genes are given only for firm matches. Clone sizes are given selectively: once, few, many, or a class where the clone is expanded.

clone size	CDR3 length	V gene	D gene	J gene	CDR3 DNA	CDR3 protein
few	15	TRBV30	-	TRBJ1-6	TGTGCCTGGAGTCTAAGGACCCCTCCTGTTTCACCCCTCCACTTT	CAWSLRTPPVSPLHF
many	16	TRBV6-1	TRBD1	TRBJ2-6	TGTGCCAGCAGTGAATGGGACAGCTCTGGGGCCAACGTCCTGACTTTC	CASSEWDSSGANVLTF
many	14	TRBV5-1	TRBD2	TRBJ2-7	TGCGCCAGCAGCCTCACTAGCGGCCCCTACGAGCAGTACTTC	CASSLTSGPYEQYF
many	14	TRBV10-3	-	TRBJ2-1	TGTGCCATCAGTACATCAGCGGATGGGAATGAGCAGTTCTTC	CAISTSADGNEQFF
many	15	TRBV7-2	-	TRBJ1-4	TGTGCCAGCAGCTTAGCGCCGGGGACAACGGAAAAACTGTTTTTT	CASSLAPGTTEKLFF
many	16	TRBV27	TRBD2	TRBJ2-5	TGTGCCAGCAGTTTATATACCAGCGGGGAGGTAGAGACCCAGTACTTC	CASSLYTSGEVETQYF
many	15	TRBV7-2	-	TRBJ2-1	TGTGCCAGCAGCTCCTCGGGGTACTCCTACAATGAGCAGTTCTTC	CASSSSGYSYNEQFF
many	14	TRBV5-1	-	TRBJ2-7	TGCGCCAGCAGCTTAGAGATCCCTACCTACGAGCAGTACTTC	CASSLEIPTYEQYF
many	14	TRBV2	-	TRBJ2-2	TGTGCCAGCAGTGCCGCTAGCAGCACCGGGGAGCTGTTTTTT	CASSAASSTGELFF
many	15	TRBV7-3	-	TRBJ2-3	TGTGCCAGCAGCTTACTTCTGGGGGCCTCAGATACGCAGTATTTT	CASSLLLGASDTQYF
many	15	TRBV20-1	TRBD1	TRBJ2-2	TGCAGTGCCCTAGACAGGGGTGTAGGCACCGGGGAGCTGTTTTTT	CSALDRGVGTGELFF
many	13	TRBV7-6	-	TRBJ2-5	TGTGCCAGCAGCTTAACGGGCGCGGAGACCCAGTACTTC	CASSLTGAETQYF
many	14	TRBV5-1	-	TRBJ2-5	TGCGCCAGCAGCTTGACAGGGTTGGAAGAGACCCAGTACTTC	CASSLTGLEETQYF
-	18	TRBV29-1	TRBD2	TRBJ2-5	TGCAGCGTTGATGCTCTGGGACTAGCGGGGGAGGACCAAGAGACCCAGTACTTC	CSVDALGLAGEDQETQYF
many	14	TRBV3-2	-	TRBJ2-7	TGTGCCAGCAGCCAGGGGGACAGGGTGGACGAGCAGTACTTC	CASSQGDRVDEQYF
many	16	TRBV15	-	TRBJ2-3	TGTGCCACCAGCAGAGGGGAGGGACAGTTCACAGATACGCAGTATTTT	CATSRGEGQFTDTQYF
many	16	TRBV20-1	-	TRBJ2-1	TGCAGTGCTATATATGGCTACCGGGGGTGGGGGGATGAGCAGTTCTTC	CSAIYGYRGWGDEQFF
many	12	TRBV20-1	-	TRBJ1-1	TGCAGTGCTAGAGTGCCAGCCTTTGGGGCTTTCTTT	CSARVPAFGAFF
many	15	TRBV5-1	TRBD1	TRBJ1-1	TGCGCCAGCAGCTTGGCCGGGACAGTTAACACTGAAGCTTTCTTT	CASSLAGTVNTEAFF
many	10	TRBV20-1	-	TRBJ2-5	TGCAGTGGACGGCAAGAGACCCAGTACTTC	CSGRQETQYF
many	14	TRBV5-6	-	TRBJ2-5	TGTGCCAGCAGCTTGTCGGGGCAGGGTGTGACCCAGTACTTC	CASSLSGQGVTQYF
many	18	TRBV3-1	-	TRBJ2-2	TGTGCCAGCAGCCAAGGTAGTACGGGACAAGTATTCACCGGGGAGCTGTTTTTT	CASSQGSTGQVFTGELFF
many	13	TRBV20-1	-	TRBJ2-1	TGCAGTGCCCCAGGCCCTGGGTCCAATGAGCAGTTCTTC	CSAPGPGSNEQFF
few	16	TRBV5-6	TRBD1	TRBJ2-5	TGTGCCAGCAGGAGAAACAGGGGAAGTGGCGGAGAGACCCAGTACTTC	CASRRNRGSGGETQYF
many	18	TRBV20-1	TRBD1	TRBJ2-1	TGCAGTGCTAGAGTCGGGGACAGGGGGCGACCCACCTACAATGAGCAGTTCTTC	CSARVGDRGRPTYNEQFF
-	13	TRBV15	TRBD1	TRBJ1-5	TGTGCCACCAGCAGGGGACAGGGTCAGCCCCAGCATTTT	CATSRGQGQPQHF
many	15	TRBV7-9	TRBD2	TRBJ2-2	TGTGCCAGCAGCTACGGGACTACGAACACCGGGGAGCTGTTTTTT	CASSYGTTNTGELFF
many	15	TRBV5-1	-	TRBJ1-5	TGCGCCAGCAGCTTGAGAGGAGATAGCAATCAGCCCCAGCATTTT	CASSLRGDSNQPQHF
many	14	TRBV20-1	-	TRBJ1-5	TGCAGTGCTAGAGATTTAAACGGGAATCAGCCCCAGCATTTT	CSARDLNGNQPQHF
many	14	TRBV27	TRBD1	TRBJ1-5	TGTGCCAGCAGAGGGGCAGGGGGCCTTCAGCCCCAGCATTTT	CASRGAGGLQPQHF
many	15	TRBV18	TRBD1	TRBJ1-4	TGTGCCAGCTCACCACGGACAGGGGCGGATGAAAAACTGTTTTTT	CASSPRTGADEKLFF
many	14	TRBV20-1	-	TRBJ1-5	TGCAGTGCGAGGACAGCACTTAGCAATCAGCCCCAGCATTTT	CSARTALSNQPQHF
many	16	TRBV5-1	-	TRBJ2-7	TGCGCCAGCAGCTTCTCCCCGCCGCCGAGCTCCTACGAGCAGTACTTC	CASSFSPPPSSYEQYF
many	13	TRBV20-1	-	TRBJ2-1	TGCAGTGCTCCTGGGCCTAATCAAAATGAGCAGTTCTTC	CSAPGPNQNEQFF
many	15	TRBV5-5	-	TRBJ2-2	TGTGCCAGCAGCCCGGTGGCGGCAAACACCGGGGAGCTGTTTTTT	CASSPVAANTGELFF
many	15	TRBV4-2	-	TRBJ2-7	TGTGCCAGCAGCCAAGATTTGAGGGGGGCCTACGAGCAGTACTTC	CASSQDLRGAYEQYF
few	15	TRBV3-1	-	TRBJ1-3	TGTGCCAGCAGCCAATACGGGAACTCTGGAAACACCATATATTTT	CASSQYGNSGNTIYF
many	14	TRBV18	-	TRBJ2-2	TGTGCCAGCTCACCCTTCGAGTCGACCGGGGAGCTGTTTTTT	CASSPFESTGELFF
many	11	TRBV28	TRBD1	TRBJ2-3	TGTGCCAGCAGCACGGGACAGCAGCAGTATTTT	CASSTGQQQYF
many	14	TRBV11-2	-	TRBJ1-4	TGTGCCAGCAGCCGTGGACGAGAGGAAGAAAAACTGTTTTTT	CASSRGREEEKLFF
many	16	TRBV11-2	-	TRBJ2-7	TGTGCCAGCAGCTTAGTGGAGGGGGCGAACGGCGACGAGCAGTACTTC	CASSLVEGANGDEQYF
many	17	TRBV9	-	TRBJ2-2	TGTGCCAGCAGCCCCCCGCCGTGGGCTTTGAACACCGGGGAGCTGTTTTTT	CASSPPPWALNTGELFF
many	16	TRBV18	-	TRBJ1-1	TGTGCCAGCTCACTCCAGCAGGGGAGTAGTGACACTGAAGCTTTCTTT	CASSLQQGSSDTEAFF
many	14	TRBV20-1	-	TRBJ2-3	TGCAGTGCTAGAGAAACAGGGCGCACAGATACGCAGTATTTT	CSARETGRTDTQYF
many	14	TRBV6-2/TRBV6-3	-	TRBJ2-6	TGTGCCAGCAGTTACGGGGGTGGGGCCAACGTCCTGACTTTC	CASSYGGGANVLTF